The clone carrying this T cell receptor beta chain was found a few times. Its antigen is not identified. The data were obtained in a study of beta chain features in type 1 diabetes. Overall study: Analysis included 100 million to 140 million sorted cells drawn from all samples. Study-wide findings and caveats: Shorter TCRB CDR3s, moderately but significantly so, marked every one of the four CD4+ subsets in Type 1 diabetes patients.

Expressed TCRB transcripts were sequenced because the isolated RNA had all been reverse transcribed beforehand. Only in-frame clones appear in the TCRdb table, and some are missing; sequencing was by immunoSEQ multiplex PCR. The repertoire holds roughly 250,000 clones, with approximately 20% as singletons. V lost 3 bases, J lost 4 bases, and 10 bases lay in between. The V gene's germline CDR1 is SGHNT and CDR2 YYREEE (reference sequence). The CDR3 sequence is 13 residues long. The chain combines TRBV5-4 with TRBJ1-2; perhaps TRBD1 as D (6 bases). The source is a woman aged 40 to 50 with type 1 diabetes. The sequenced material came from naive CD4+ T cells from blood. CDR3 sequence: CASSSQGSYGYTF. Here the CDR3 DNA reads TGTGCCAGCAGCTCACAGGGAAGCTATGGCTACACCTTC.